A single T cell receptor (beta chain) is shown here with its context. Its antigen is unknown. Within one base of it there is no much larger clone, and no base qualities were kept. The data stem from a study of beta chain features in type 1 diabetes (dated by TCRdb to the late 2010s). Context from the whole study: Mean age, gender distribution, total cell number and subset yield were not different between patients and healthy donors. Across all samples, 107,917,701 sorted cells were examined, and cell number per subset correlated strongly with RNA yield. Regulatory and stem cell-like memory subsets were isolated from only 8 patients and about 8 healthy donors, whereas naive and central memory subsets came from all 30 or so donors. In the study, TCRB repertoires of sorted circulating CD4+ T cell subsets from recently diagnosed type 1 diabetes patients were compared with those of matched healthy donors.

Summary of the overall study and its limitations: The naive, central memory and regulatory TCRB repertoires appeared to resemble one another more closely among patients than among healthy donors. PCR might favor shorter templates, but patient and control samples were amplified and corrected together, so any skew would affect both groups equally. Type 1 diabetes patients showed a moderate but significant shortening of TCRB CDR3 length in all four CD4+ subsets. Because the HLA sub-analyses included only small numbers of individuals, any influence of HLA type on TCRB rearrangement was left unresolved. Sequencing cDNA rather than genomic DNA could over-represent highly expressing activated cells, although activation and CD3 levels did not differ between groups. Fewer insertions and more nucleotide deletions at VDJ recombination sites were observed in patients with type 1 diabetes, implying thymic rearrangement abnormalities.

The entire amount of isolated RNA was reverse transcribed using the High Capacity cDNA Reverse Transcription Kit, so the sequenced TCRB transcripts were expressed ones. Deep immunoSEQ sequencing was applied to naive, central memory and regulatory T cell samples, giving an average of roughly 3.5 million total reads per sample. Sorted cells were lysed in RLT buffer and RNA was extracted with DNase-treated RNeasy Micro or Mini kits, depending on cell number. To prevent cross-contamination, each cell subset was processed individually, whereas patient and healthy donor samples were processed jointly. Using the immunoSEQ multiplex PCR, TCRB sequences were amplified from cDNA into 87-bp fragments spanning the CDR3 region. The amplicons were sequenced using the Illumina HiSeq platform. The original methods were these. PCR bias was corrected computationally using synthetic template baselines, and reads within Hamming distance 2 were collapsed, with unmergeable singletons discarded. By aligning reads against IMGT, V, D and J genes, CDR3 length, and insertions or deletions at six rearrangement sites were assigned. Within each subset, clonotype counts were normalized to sorted cell number, and only after that were true diversity and Gini coefficients computed with the tcR R package. Repertoire sharing was quantified using the overlap coefficient calculated on TCRB nucleotide sequences. As a proxy for the pre-selection repertoire, out-of-frame TCRB sequences from naive cells were analyzed. The source is immuneACCESS, and TCRdb retained only in-frame sequences with V and J called. Part of the clones is not carried over; for the studies checked, unresolved V genes explain less than half of this, and the remainder is unexplained. V and J calls plus clone size are reproduced from that table; the DNA served to infer D and trimming. The sample profile shows a few hundred thousand clones; 8% to 13% of them were found once. Under 0.02% of the sample is held by the ten biggest clonotypes.

A single peripheral blood draw of 90 to 150 mL on average was collected from each donor into heparinised tubes. Naive, central memory, regulatory and stem cell-like memory CD4+ T cells were sorted on a BD FACSAria II using a panel including CD45RO, CCR7, CD25, CD127, CD95 and CD27. A purity above 98% was achieved for all sorted populations. Right away, PBMCs were isolated by Lymphoprep density gradient centrifugation and were stained directly, with no culture step. To minimize batch effects, samples were stained and sorted in pairs, one healthy donor with one patient per experiment. The TCR was taken from a woman in her 30s in good health. The sequencing sample was made of naive CD4+ T cells from blood. The cell subset or site label on this specimen signifies: true naive CD4+ T cells.

The nucleotides read TGTGCCAGCAGCCAAGAAGGGGGTGGCTACACCTTC. This translates into CASSQEGGGYTF. The chain employs TRBV4-2 and TRBJ1-2; TRBD1 might be the D gene, on 6 matching bases. V loses 0 bases, J loses 7 bases, and the germline ends lie 6 bases apart. CDR1 and CDR2, per the germline V gene, are LGHNA and YNFKEQ. Reading from cysteine to phenylalanine, the CDR3 counts 12 amino acids. The kept DNA is CDR3 alone, 36 bases in frame from the first base.